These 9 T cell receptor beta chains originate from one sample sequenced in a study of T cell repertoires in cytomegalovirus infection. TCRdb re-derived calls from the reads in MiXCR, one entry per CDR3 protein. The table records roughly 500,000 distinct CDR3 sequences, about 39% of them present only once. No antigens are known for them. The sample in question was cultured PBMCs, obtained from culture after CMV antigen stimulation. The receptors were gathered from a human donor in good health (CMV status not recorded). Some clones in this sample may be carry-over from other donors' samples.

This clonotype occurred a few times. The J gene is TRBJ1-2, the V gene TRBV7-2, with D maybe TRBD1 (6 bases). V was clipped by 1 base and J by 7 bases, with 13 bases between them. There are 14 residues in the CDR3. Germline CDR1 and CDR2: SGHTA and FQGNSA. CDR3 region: CASSLVGGLVGYTF. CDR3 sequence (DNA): TGTGCCAGCAGCTTAGTCGGGGGGCTGGTTGGCTACACCTTC.

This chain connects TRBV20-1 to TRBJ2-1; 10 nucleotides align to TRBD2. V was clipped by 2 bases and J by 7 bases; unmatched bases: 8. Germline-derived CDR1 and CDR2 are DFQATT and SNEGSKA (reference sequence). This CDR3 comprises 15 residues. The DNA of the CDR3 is TGCAGTGCTAGACTAGCGGGAGTCATCCAAAATGAGCAGTTCTTC. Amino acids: CSARLAGVIQNEQFF.

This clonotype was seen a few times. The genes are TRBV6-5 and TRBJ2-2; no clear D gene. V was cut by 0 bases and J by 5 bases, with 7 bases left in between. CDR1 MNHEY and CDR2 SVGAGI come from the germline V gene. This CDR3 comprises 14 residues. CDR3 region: CASSYSQDTGELFF. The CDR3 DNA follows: TGTGCCAGCAGTTACTCCCAGGATACCGGGGAGCTGTTTTTT.

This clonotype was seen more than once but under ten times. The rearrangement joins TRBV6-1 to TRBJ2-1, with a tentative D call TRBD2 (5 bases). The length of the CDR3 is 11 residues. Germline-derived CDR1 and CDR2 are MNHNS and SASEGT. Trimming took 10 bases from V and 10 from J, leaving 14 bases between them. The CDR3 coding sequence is TGTGCCACCAGAATAGCGTACGAGCAGTTCTTC. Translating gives CATRIAYEQFF.

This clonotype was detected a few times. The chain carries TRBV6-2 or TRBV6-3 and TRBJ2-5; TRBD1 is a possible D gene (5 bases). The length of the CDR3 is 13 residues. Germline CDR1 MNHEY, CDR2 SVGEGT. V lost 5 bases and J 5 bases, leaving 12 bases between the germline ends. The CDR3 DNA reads TGTGCCAGCAGTGCGATCCAGGGTGAGACCCAGTACTTC. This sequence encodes CASSAIQGETQYF.

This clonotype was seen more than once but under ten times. Here the CDR3 DNA reads TGTGCCAGCAACGAATGGATGAACACTGAAGCTTTCTTT. Its protein is CASNEWMNTEAFF. This chain connects TRBV28 to TRBJ1-1; D is unresolved. This CDR3 comprises 13 residues. V was trimmed by 7 bases and J by 0 bases, leaving 9 bases between them. Germline lookup yields CDR1 MDHEN and CDR2 SYDVKM.

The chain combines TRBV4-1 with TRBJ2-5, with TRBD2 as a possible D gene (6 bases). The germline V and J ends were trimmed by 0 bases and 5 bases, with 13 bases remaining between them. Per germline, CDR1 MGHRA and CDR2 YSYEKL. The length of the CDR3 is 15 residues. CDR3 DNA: TGCGCCAGCAGCCAAGATAGGGCAGGGAGGGAGACCCAGTACTTC. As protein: CASSQDRAGRETQYF.

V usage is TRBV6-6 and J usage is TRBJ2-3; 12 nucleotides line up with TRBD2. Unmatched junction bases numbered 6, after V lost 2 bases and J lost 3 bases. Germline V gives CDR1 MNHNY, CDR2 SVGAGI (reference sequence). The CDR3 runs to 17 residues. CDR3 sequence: CASSYPTSGRWTDTQYF. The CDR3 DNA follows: TGTGCCAGCAGTTACCCTACTAGCGGGAGGTGGACAGATACGCAGTATTTT.

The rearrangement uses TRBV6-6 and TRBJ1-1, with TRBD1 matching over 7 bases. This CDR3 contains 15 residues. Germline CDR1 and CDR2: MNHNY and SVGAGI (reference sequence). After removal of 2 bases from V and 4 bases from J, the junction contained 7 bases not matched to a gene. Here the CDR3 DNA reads TGTGCCAGCAGTTACGGCAGGGGGGAGGCCACTGAAGCTTTCTTT. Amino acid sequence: CASSYGRGEATEAFF.